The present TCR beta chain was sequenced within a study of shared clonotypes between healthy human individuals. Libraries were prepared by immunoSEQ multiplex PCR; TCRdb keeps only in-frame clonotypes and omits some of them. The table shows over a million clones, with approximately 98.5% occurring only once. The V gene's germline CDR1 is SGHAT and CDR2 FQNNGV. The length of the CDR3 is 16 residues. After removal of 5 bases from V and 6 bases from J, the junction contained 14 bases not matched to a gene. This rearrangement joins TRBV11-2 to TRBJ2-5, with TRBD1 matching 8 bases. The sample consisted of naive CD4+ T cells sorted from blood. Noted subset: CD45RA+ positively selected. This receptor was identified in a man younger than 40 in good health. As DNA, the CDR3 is TGTGCCAGCAGCACGGAACAGGGGGGACGCCTGAAGACCCAGTACTTC. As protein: CASSTEQGGRLKTQYF.